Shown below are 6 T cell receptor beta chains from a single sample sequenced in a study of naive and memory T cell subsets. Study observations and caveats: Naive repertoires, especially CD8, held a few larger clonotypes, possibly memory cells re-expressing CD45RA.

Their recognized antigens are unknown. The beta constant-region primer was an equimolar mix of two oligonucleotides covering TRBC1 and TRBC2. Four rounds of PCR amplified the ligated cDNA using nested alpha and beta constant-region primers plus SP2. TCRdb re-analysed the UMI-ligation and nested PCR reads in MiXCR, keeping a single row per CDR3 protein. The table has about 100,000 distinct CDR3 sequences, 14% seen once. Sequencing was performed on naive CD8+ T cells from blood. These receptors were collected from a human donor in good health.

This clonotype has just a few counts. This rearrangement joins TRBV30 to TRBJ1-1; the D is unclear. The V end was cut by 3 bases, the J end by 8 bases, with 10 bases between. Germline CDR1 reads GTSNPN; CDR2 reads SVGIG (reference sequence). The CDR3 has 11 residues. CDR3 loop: CAWSPDSEAFF. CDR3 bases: TGTGCCTGGAGCCCGGACTCCGAAGCTTTCTTT.

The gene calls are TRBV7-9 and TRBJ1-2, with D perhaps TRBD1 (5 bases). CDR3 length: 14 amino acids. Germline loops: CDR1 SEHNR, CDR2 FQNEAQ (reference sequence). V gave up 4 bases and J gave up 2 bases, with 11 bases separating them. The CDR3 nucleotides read TGTGCCAGCAGCTCCCCGGGGGGGAACTATGGCTACACCTTC. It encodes CASSSPGGNYGYTF.

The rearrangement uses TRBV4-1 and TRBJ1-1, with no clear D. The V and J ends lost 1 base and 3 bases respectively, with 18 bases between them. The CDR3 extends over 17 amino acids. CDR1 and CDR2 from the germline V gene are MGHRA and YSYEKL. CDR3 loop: CASSQGLGKRLDTEAFF. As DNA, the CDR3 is TGCGCCAGCAGCCAAGGGCTGGGAAAAAGGTTGGACACTGAAGCTTTCTTT.

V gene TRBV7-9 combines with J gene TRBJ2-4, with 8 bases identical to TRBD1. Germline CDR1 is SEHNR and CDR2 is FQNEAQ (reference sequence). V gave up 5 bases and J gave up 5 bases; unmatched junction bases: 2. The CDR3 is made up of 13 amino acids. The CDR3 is CASSPGGQNIQYF. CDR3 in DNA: TGTGCCAGCAGCCCAGGGGGCCAAAACATTCAGTACTTC.

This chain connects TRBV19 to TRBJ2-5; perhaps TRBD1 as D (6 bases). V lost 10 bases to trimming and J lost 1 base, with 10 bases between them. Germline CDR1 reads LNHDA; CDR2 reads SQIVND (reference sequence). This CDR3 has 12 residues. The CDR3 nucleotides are TGTGCCATCCACAGGGCCCAAGAGACCCAGTACTTC. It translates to CAIHRAQETQYF.

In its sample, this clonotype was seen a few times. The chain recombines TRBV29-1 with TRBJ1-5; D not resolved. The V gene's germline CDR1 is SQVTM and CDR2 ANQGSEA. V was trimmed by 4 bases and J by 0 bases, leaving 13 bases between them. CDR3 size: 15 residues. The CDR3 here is CSVGGYRYSNQPQHF. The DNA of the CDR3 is TGCAGCGTTGGGGGTTATCGTTATAGCAATCAGCCCCAGCATTTT.